This T cell receptor (beta chain) was recovered during a study of vaccination and CD4 T cells after COVID-19 (dated by TCRdb to 2021 to 2024). With regard to the full study: SARS-CoV-2 positivity had been established in the convalescent patients by nasal swab PCR, and mild disease was recorded in roughly ten of these patients and severe disease in one. In over 8 COVID-19 convalescent patients and a handful of infection-naive healthy vaccine recipients, researchers compared the spike-specific CD4+ TCR repertoire from before mRNA vaccination with the repertoire from after. In the convalescent cohort there were six males and four females, among whom were two Hispanic individuals, seven Caucasians, two Asians and one multiracial person. Participants received two doses of either the Pfizer-BioNTech BNT162b2 vaccine (n=8) or the Moderna mRNA-1273 vaccine (n=2). For stimulating the cultures, overlapping spike peptide pools were used, derived from SARS-CoV-2 as well as from the common cold coronaviruses HCoV-NL63, HCoV-OC43 and HCoV-229E. Post-vaccine blood samples were collected a median of around 10 weeks after the second vaccine dose, ranging from roughly 13 to 250 days. Post-COVID blood samples from convalescent patients were collected a median of 101 days after diagnosis, with a range of 35 to 161 days. Control cultures received a CEFX viral epitope pool as the positive control, an HIV-1 Nef peptide pool as the negative control, or no peptide.

From the germline V gene (reference sequence), CDR1 is DFQATT and CDR2 is SNEGSKA. V lost 6 bases and J lost 6 bases; the stretch between them is 22 bases long. Counted from cysteine to phenylalanine, this CDR3 has 15 amino acids. CDR3 DNA is the only sequence kept; it has 45 bases, read in frame from the first base. Within its sample, this clonotype is medium-sized (0.01 to 0.1%). Its antigen specificity is not known. Within one base of it there is no much larger clone, and no base qualities were kept. Overall study outcomes, separate from this receptor: Of the vaccine-specific clones found in convalescent patients, nearly all (304 of 307) were mono-reactive for SARS-CoV-2 spike instead of being cross-reactive with common cold coronaviruses. Among convalescent patients, a median about 90% of the SARS-CoV-2-reactive clones seen after vaccination appeared only after vaccination, which suggests priming specific to the vaccine. The median count of SARS-CoV-2-reactive clonotypes went up from 21 after infection to a few dozen after vaccination, although the change was not significant. The number of convalescent patients in the study was relatively small, and the study did not examine early timepoints following natural infection.

This specimen's treatment or condition label, interpreted: roughly 11-day PBMC culture with coronavirus spike peptide pools or control peptides (ViraFEST assay). The ViraFEST assay, used in the study, expanded antigen-specific T cells with peptide pools and then identified the expanded clonotypes through TCR sequencing. The convalescent patients' positive SARS-CoV-2 PCR tests fell between March and December 2020, which was before the Alpha, Beta and Delta variants emerged in the United States. Each well held millions of PBMCs cultured in IMDM containing around 5% human AB serum and approximately 9.8 IU/ml IL-2, with around 9.2 ug/ml peptide pools added. Half of the culture medium was replaced with fresh IL-2-containing medium on days 3 and 7. Once the cells had been in culture for 10 days, the EasySep CD4+ T cell isolation kit was used to isolate CD4+ T cells by negative selection. PBMCs were separated from whole blood using Ficoll-Paque Plus gradient centrifugation and then either used fresh or cryopreserved at -140C. Culture conditions were generally each tested in triplicate wells.

The library was produced with PCR. TCR sequencing of DNA from cultured CD4+ T cells used the Oncomine TCR Beta short-read assay at the Johns Hopkins FTIC core. The QIAamp micro DNA kit was used to extract genomic DNA from the cultured CD4+ T cells. Oncomine TCR Beta libraries from cultured CD4+ T cells were pooled using unique dual indexes and sequenced on an Illumina iSeq 100. From the authors' description of their analysis: Non-productive sequences were removed, and CDR3s that did not start with C, did not end with F or W, or were shorter than 7 amino acids were discarded. The MANAFEST web application was used to identify antigen-specific clonotypes by comparing peptide-stimulated wells against reference wells and other culture wells. To be called positive, a clone needed an FDR below 0.05, an odds ratio above 5, and a productive frequency above 0.1% in at least two of three replicate wells. A clonotype was classed as cross-reactive if the clonotype showed significant expansion both in SARS-CoV-2 spike wells and in at least one common cold coronavirus spike condition. Similarity between CDR3 sequences was evaluated in R version 3.6.1 using Levenshtein distances (stringdist) and unrooted phylogenetic trees (ape). The public reads were run again by TCRdb, first through fastp at Q25 and then through MiXCR, and only productive beta chains were kept. Each record represents a unique CDR3 protein, reported with the most common genes and DNA among its rows. It is TCRdb's table, rather than the study itself, that gives the V and J calls and clone size. This sample holds more than 4,000 distinct CDR3 sequences; roughly 28% were observed only once. Of the sample, 25% to 35% falls within the top ten clones.

This TCR was recovered from a human donor who had recovered from COVID-19. The V and J genes are TRBV20-1 and TRBJ2-3; the D gene is possibly TRBD2, with 6 bases matching. Sequences were obtained from CD4+ T cells from blood, cultured in vitro. Read as DNA, the sequence is TGCAGTGCCCCGAGCCCCTGGAGGGCGGGGGATACGCAGTATTTT. Its amino acids are CSAPSPWRAGDTQYF.